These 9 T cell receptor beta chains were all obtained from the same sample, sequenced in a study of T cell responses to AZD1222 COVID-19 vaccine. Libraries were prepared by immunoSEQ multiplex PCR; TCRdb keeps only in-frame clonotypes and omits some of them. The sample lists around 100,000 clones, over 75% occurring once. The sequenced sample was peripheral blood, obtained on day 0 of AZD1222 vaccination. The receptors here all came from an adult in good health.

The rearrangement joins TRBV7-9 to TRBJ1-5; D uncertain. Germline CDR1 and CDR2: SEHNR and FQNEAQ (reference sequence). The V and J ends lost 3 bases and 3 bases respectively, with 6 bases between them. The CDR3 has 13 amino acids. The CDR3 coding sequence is TGTGCCAGCAGCTTGAAACTCAATCAGCCCCAGCATTTT. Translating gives CASSLKLNQPQHF.

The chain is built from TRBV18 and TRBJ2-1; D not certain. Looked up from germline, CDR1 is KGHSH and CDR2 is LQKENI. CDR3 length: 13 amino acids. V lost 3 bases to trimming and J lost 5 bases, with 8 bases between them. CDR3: CASSPFADNEQFF. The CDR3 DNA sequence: TGTGCCAGCTCACCCTTTGCGGACAATGAGCAGTTCTTC.

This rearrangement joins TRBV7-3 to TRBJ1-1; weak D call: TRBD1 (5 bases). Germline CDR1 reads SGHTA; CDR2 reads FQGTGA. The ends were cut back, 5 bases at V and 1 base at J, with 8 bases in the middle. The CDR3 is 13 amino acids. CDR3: CASSTDRNTEAFF. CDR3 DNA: TGTGCCAGCAGCACAGACAGGAACACTGAAGCTTTCTTT.

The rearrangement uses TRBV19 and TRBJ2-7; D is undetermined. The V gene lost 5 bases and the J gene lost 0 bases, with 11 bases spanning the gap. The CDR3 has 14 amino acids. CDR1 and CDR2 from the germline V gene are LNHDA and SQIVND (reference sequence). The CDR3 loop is CASSLRDHSYEQYF. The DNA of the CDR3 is TGTGCCAGTAGTCTCAGAGACCACTCCTACGAGCAGTACTTC.

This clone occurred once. In DNA form, the CDR3 reads TGTGCCAGCAGTGATGACACAGCCTCTGGAAACACCATATATTTT. It translates to CASSDDTASGNTIYF. The chain couples TRBV2 to TRBJ1-3; D ambiguous. Germline CDR1 SNHLY, CDR2 FYNNEI. Deletions cut 3 bases from V and 0 bases from J, with 9 bases between. The CDR3 covers 15 residues.

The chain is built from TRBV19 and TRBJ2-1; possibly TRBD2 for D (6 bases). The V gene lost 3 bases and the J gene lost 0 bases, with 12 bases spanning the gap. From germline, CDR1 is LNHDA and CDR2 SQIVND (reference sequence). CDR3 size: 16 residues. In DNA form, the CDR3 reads TGTGCCAGTAGTATCGTTCGGGACTCCTCCTACAATGAGCAGTTCTTC. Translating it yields CASSIVRDSSYNEQFF.

CDR3 DNA: TGTGCCAGCAGCCAAAACAGAAACGAGCAGTACTTC. Amino acids: CASSQNRNEQYF. This chain links TRBV4-2 with TRBJ2-7; no clear D gene. Germline V lookup: CDR1 LGHNA, CDR2 YNFKEQ. This CDR3 has 12 residues. V was clipped by 2 bases and J by 5 bases, with 7 bases between them.

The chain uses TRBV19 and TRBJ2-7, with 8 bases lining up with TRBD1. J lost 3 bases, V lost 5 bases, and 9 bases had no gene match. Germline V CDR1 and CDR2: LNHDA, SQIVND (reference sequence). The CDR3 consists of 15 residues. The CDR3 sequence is CASSPRQGQGYEQYF. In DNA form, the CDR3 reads TGTGCCAGTAGTCCGAGACAGGGGCAGGGCTACGAGCAGTACTTC.

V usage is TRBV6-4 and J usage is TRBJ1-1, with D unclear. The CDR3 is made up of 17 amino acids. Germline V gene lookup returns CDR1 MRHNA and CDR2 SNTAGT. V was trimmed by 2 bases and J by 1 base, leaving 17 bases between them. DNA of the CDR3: TGTGCCAGCAGTGACACCCCTCTCAAACGGGGGAACACTGAAGCTTTCTTT. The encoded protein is CASSDTPLKRGNTEAFF.